This is a list of T cell receptor beta chains from one sample in a study of naive and memory T cell subsets. Each CDR3 protein is one row after TCRdb ran MiXCR on the UMI-ligation and nested PCR reads. The sample includes around 130,000 distinct CDR3 sequences, roughly 36% of them seen just once. The sample was central memory CD4+ T cells from blood. The receptors derive from a human donor in good health. The CDR3 runs from the conserved cysteine through the conserved F or W. A D gene is named only where the DNA matches it firmly. Expanded clones are given a class, and other clones once, few, many or no size at all.

clone size	V gene	D gene	J gene	CDR3 DNA	CDR3 protein
NA	TRBV10-1	NA	TRBJ2-7	TGCGCCAGCAGTGTGTTCCAGGGCTACGAGCAGTACTTC	CASSVFQGYEQYF
few	TRBV7-2	NA	TRBJ1-1	TGTGCCAGCAGCTTAGCGTTGTCAGGGCCCCTTACTTTCTTT	CASSLALSGPLTFF
once	TRBV6-1	NA	TRBJ2-1	TGTGCCAGCAGTGAACAACCCGTCTATGAGCAGTTCTTC	CASSEQPVYEQFF
many	TRBV28	TRBD1	TRBJ1-4	TGTGCCAGCAGTCCGAACAGGGGAACTAATGAAAAACTGTTTTTT	CASSPNRGTNEKLFF
NA	TRBV7-6	NA	TRBJ2-1	TGTGCCAGCAGCTTAGCGCGAGCGAGTGAGCAGTTCTTC	CASSLARASEQFF
NA	TRBV7-8	NA	TRBJ2-3	TGTGCCAGCAGCCCATTTACTATAAATACGCAGTATTTT	CASSPFTINTQYF
NA	TRBV20-1	TRBD2	TRBJ2-3	TGCAGTGCTAGAAAACTAGCGGGATGGAGGGGCACAGATACGCAGTATTTT	CSARKLAGWRGTDTQYF
NA	TRBV5-1	NA	TRBJ2-3	TGCGCCAGCAGCTTCAATAGCGGCACCACAGATACGCAGTATTTT	CASSFNSGTTDTQYF
NA	TRBV5-8	NA	TRBJ1-1	TGTGCCAGCAGCTTGAGGACTGAAGCTTTCTTT	CASSLRTEAFF
once	TRBV2	TRBD2	TRBJ2-7	TGTGCCAGCAGTGTCGGACTAGCGGGAGCGCTCGAGCAGTACTTC	CASSVGLAGALEQYF
NA	TRBV28	NA	TRBJ2-7	TGTGCCAGCAGTTGGGGTGACGAGCAGTACTTC	CASSWGDEQYF
few	TRBV29-1	NA	TRBJ1-2	TGCAGCGTTGGGGCAGGTCTAAACTATGGCTACACCTTC	CSVGAGLNYGYTF
few	TRBV12-3/TRBV12-4	TRBD1	TRBJ2-3	TGTGCCAGCAGACCCCAGACAGGGATTAGGACAGATACGCAGTATTTT	CASRPQTGIRTDTQYF
NA	TRBV11-2	TRBD1	TRBJ1-1	TGTGCCAGCAGCCTCCGGGACAGGGGCAAATACACTGAAGCTTTCTTT	CASSLRDRGKYTEAFF
NA	TRBV20-1	TRBD1	TRBJ1-3	TGCAGTGCTCCACGTCCCGGGACAGTGCACTCTGGAAACACCATATATTTT	CSAPRPGTVHSGNTIYF
NA	TRBV28	NA	TRBJ2-1	TGTGCCAGCAGTTCGACGCACCTTTCGGGGTTCTTC	CASSSTHLSGFF
NA	TRBV6-1	NA	TRBJ2-7	TGTGCCAGCACGGGCGGAAGCTCCTACGAGCAGTACTTC	CASTGGSSYEQYF
NA	TRBV20-1	NA	TRBJ2-3	TGCAGGGTGGGACAAGCGAGCACAGATACGCAGTATTTT	CRVGQASTDTQYF
NA	TRBV28	NA	TRBJ2-4	TGTGCCAGCAGCCCCGCGGACCACTGGGCCAAAAACATTCAGTACTTC	CASSPADHWAKNIQYF
NA	TRBV7-8	NA	TRBJ2-5	TGTGCCAGCAGCTTAGTCACAGTCCAAGAGACCCAGTACTTC	CASSLVTVQETQYF
few	TRBV20-1	NA	TRBJ2-7	TGCAGTGCTATAGTATCACATGGCAGGGAGTACGAGCAGTACTTC	CSAIVSHGREYEQYF
many	TRBV29-1	TRBD2	TRBJ2-1	TGCAGCGTTGATAGCGGGACCACCTACAATGAGCAGTTCTTC	CSVDSGTTYNEQFF
many	TRBV29-1	TRBD2	TRBJ2-1	TGCGGGGTCGAGCGGGAGTTGGGTGAGCAGTTCTTC	CGVERELGEQFF
few	TRBV2	NA	TRBJ1-3	TGTGCCAGCAGTGAAACCCAGACACACTCCTCTGGAAACACCATATATTTT	CASSETQTHSSGNTIYF
NA	TRBV12-3/TRBV12-4	NA	TRBJ1-5	TGTGCCAGCAGTTTACAGCGGGCTCAGCCCCAGCATTTT	CASSLQRAQPQHF
few	TRBV12-3/TRBV12-4	NA	TRBJ1-5	TGTGCCAGCAGTTTGTATCAGGGATCAAATCAGCCCCAGCATTTT	CASSLYQGSNQPQHF
NA	TRBV10-3	TRBD1	TRBJ2-3	TGTGCCATCTGGACAGGGGGTGAATCAGATACGCAGTATTTT	CAIWTGGESDTQYF
NA	TRBV20-1	TRBD1	TRBJ1-3	TGCAGTGCTAGATCAGACAGGGGAAATACTAACACCATATATTTT	CSARSDRGNTNTIYF